Listed below are T cell receptor beta chains from one sample, sequenced in a study of CD8 T cells in ankylosing spondylitis. MiXCR, run by TCRdb on the 5' RACE reads, gives a single entry per CDR3 protein. The sample lists 300,000 to 350,000 distinct CDR3 sequences, approximately 15% occurring once. The sample comprised blood, either unsorted or a sorted T cell fraction (not recorded which). These receptors were taken from a male donor with ankylosing spondylitis or in good health (not recorded which). The CDR3 runs from the conserved cysteine through the conserved F or W. The D gene is left open where the match is weak.

TRBJ2-3 | NA | TRBV10-3 | CAISEGSTLTDTQYF
TRBJ2-3 | TRBD1 | TRBV10-3 | CATQGQGAGTQYF
TRBJ2-2 | NA | TRBV12-3/TRBV12-4 | CASSFLMMGGELFF
TRBJ2-5 | TRBD2 | TRBV7-2 | CASSKGLAGAKETQYF
TRBJ2-1 | NA | TRBV25-1 | CASSAPGRLYNEQFF
TRBJ2-7 | NA | TRBV5-1 | CASSLASGTIYEQYF
TRBJ2-1 | TRBD1 | TRBV9 | CASSVVGTGINEQFF
TRBJ1-1 | TRBD1 | TRBV4-2 | CASRRTGGGTEAFF
TRBJ2-1 | TRBD2 | TRBV27 | CASKREGRGYGVNEQFF
TRBJ2-2 | NA | TRBV3-1 | CASSQDGQTNTGELFF
TRBJ2-5 | TRBD2 | TRBV19 | CASSSTSGNSETQYF
TRBJ2-5 | NA | TRBV2 | CASSAEAGLLETQYF
TRBJ2-1 | NA | TRBV20-1 | CSADTGTSLSSSYNEQFF